Reported below is one T cell receptor beta chain. What it binds is not known. V was pared by 3 bases and J by 1 base, with 12 bases between. Germline V gives CDR1 SQVTM, CDR2 ANQGSEA. The CDR3 length is 14 residues. The source of the sample is a study of shared clonotypes between healthy human individuals. Broader study findings: Across subsets, estimated richness was generally greater for naive than for memory populations. Non-shared clonotypes had lower generation probabilities than those shared by all four donors.

Only CD45RO-negative cells positively selected for CCR7 counted as naive CD8 cells, so terminally differentiated effector memory CD45RA+ cells were excluded. There were no recent acute infections or vaccinations among the donors, who were healthy HIV-negative adults. Deep was the level used in running the assay. TCRdb's table, derived via immunoSEQ multiplex PCR, lists solely in-frame clones and lacks some. This table holds roughly 2.1 million clones, 93% found once. The sequenced sample was naive CD8+ T cells from PBMCs. This clonotype was sampled from a man aged 18-30 years in good health. Some clones in this sample may be carry-over from other donors' samples. The chain links TRBV29-1 to TRBJ1-2; D is undetermined. The CDR3 nucleotides read TGCAGCGTTGACAGGAATGAGGTTAACTATGGCTACACCTTC. It is translated as CSVDRNEVNYGYTF.